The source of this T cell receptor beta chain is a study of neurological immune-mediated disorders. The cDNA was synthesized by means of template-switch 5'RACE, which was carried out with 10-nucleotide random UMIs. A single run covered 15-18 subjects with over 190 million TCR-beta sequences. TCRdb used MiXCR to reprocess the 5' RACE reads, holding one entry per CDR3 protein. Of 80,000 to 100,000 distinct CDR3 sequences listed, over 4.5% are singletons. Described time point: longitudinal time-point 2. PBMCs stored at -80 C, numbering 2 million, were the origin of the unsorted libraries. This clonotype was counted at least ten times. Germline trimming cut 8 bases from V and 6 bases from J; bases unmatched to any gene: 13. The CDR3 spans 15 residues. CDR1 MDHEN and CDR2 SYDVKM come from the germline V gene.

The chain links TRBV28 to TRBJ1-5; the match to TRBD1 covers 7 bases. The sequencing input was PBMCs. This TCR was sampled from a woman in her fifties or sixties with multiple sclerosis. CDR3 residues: CASSSGRTGGQPQHF. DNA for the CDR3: TGTGCCAGCTCATCGGGGCGGACAGGCGGTCAGCCCCAGCATTTT.